The sequence of this T cell receptor beta chain was determined in a study of shared clonotypes between healthy human individuals. In the case of this clone: No antigen is known for it.

The repertoire was sequenced with immunoSEQ multiplex PCR; TCRdb's copy has only in-frame clones and lacks some. This table holds roughly 1.5 million clones, 98% found once. V dropped 4 bases and J dropped 6; count of bases not matched to a gene: 5. The CDR3 sequence is 14 residues long. CDR1 is MGHDK and CDR2 is SYGVNS in the germline V gene. The study's findings and limits: Donor scarcity curtailed the genetic and exposure-history diversity represented herein.

The specimen sequenced was naive CD4+ T cells sorted from blood. Subset in this sample: CD45RA+ positively selected. The J gene is TRBJ2-2, the V gene TRBV25-1; the match to TRBD2 covers 7 bases. This clonotype was obtained from a man aged 30-40 years in good health. CDR3 coding DNA: TGTGCCAGCAGTGGGGGGGGAAGCTCCGGGGAGCTGTTTTTT. This gives the protein CASSGGGSSGELFF.